The entry that follows covers one TCR beta chain sequence. One end of the junction does not line up with germline, which may come from a read error. These data come from a study of blood T cell repertoires in COVID-19. For the study at large: Acute and convalescent COVID-19 samples came from the United States, Italy and Spain. T cells, B-cell-depleted T cells, or PBMCs provided the cDNA or gDNA that served as material.

Germline V CDR1 and CDR2: SGDLS, YYNGEE. This CDR3 spans 14 amino acids. Source study methods: Amplification of reference gene primers provided the estimated nucleated cell counts. Libraries were prepared by immunoSEQ multiplex PCR; TCRdb keeps only in-frame clonotypes and omits some of them. V, J and clone size are taken as reported in that table, and D and trimming were inferred from the DNA itself. This sample carries fewer than 500,000 clones, more than 65% of them seen once, and the ten largest clones take more than 0.85%. What was sequenced was peripheral blood. The source of this sequence is a human donor with acute or convalescent COVID-19. The donor label of this sample is uncertain. J is TRBJ2-1 and V is TRBV9, with 15 bases that match TRBD2. This chain's CDR3 is CASSVGLAGGPYIF. The CDR3 nucleotides read TGTGCCAGCAGCGTGGGACTAGCGGGAGGTCCCTATATCTTC.